Listed below are T cell receptor beta chains from one sample, sequenced in a study of T cells in Graves' hyperthyroidism and ophthalmopathy. TCRdb called the multiplex PCR reads again in MiXCR, with one record for every CDR3 protein. Found here are approximately 430,000 distinct CDR3 sequences, 15% to 18% of them singletons; the top ten hold approximately 7.5%. The sample was blood. Receptor source: a woman between 18 and 29 years old with Graves' hyperthyroidism. Each CDR3 is given with its conserved first and last residue. Each record gives: CDR3 length, D gene, V gene, clone size, J gene, CDR3 protein, CDR3 DNA. The D gene is left open where the match is weak. Size is omitted from some rows. Given values are once, few, many or a class for expanded clones.

13	TRBD1	TRBV11-2	many	TRBJ2-1	CASSFHRGYEQFF	TGTGCCAGCAGCTTCCACAGGGGCTATGAGCAGTTCTTC
20	TRBD1	TRBV12-5	many	TRBJ1-1	CASGLAHKLSGQGVNTEAFF	TGTGCTAGTGGTTTGGCACATAAACTCTCGGGACAGGGGGTTAACACTGAAGCTTTCTTT
17	NA	TRBV27	many	TRBJ2-7	CASSPLGGGAGAYEQYF	TGTGCCAGCAGTCCCCTAGGAGGGGGAGCAGGGGCCTACGAGCAGTACTTC
14	TRBD1	TRBV11-2	many	TRBJ2-7	CASSLGDRSYEQYF	TGTGCCAGCAGCTTAGGGGACAGGAGCTACGAGCAGTACTTC
14	NA	TRBV2	many	TRBJ2-7	CASRASGNSYEQYF	TGTGCCAGCAGGGCCAGCGGAAACTCCTACGAGCAGTACTTC
17	TRBD1	TRBV5-7	NA	TRBJ1-6	CASSSGQPNSYNSPLHF	TGTGCCAGCAGCTCGGGACAGCCAAACTCCTATAATTCACCCCTCCACTTT
16	NA	TRBV20-1	few	TRBJ2-1	CSARELRLDPINEQFF	TGCAGTGCTAGAGAGCTCCGACTAGACCCCATCAATGAGCAGTTCTTC
14	TRBD2	TRBV7-8	NA	TRBJ2-2	CAERLADFTGELFF	TGTGCCGAGAGGCTAGCGGATTTCACCGGGGAGCTGTTTTTT
16	NA	TRBV4-2	NA	TRBJ2-1	CASSALGEGGLNEQFF	TGTGCCAGCAGCGCCCTCGGTGAGGGGGGCCTAAATGAGCAGTTCTTC
16	TRBD2	TRBV5-1	many	TRBJ2-7	CASSLGGTPGPYEQYF	TGCGCCAGCAGCCTGGGAGGGACTCCAGGACCCTACGAGCAGTACTTC
15	NA	TRBV5-5	many	TRBJ1-5	CASSLGQGIHQPQHF	TGTGCCAGCAGCTTGGGGCAGGGGATTCATCAGCCCCAGCATTTT
13	TRBD1	TRBV7-6	many	TRBJ2-7	CASSRGTVDEQYF	TGTGCCAGCAGCCGTGGGACAGTCGACGAGCAGTACTTC
14	TRBD2	TRBV5-1	NA	TRBJ2-5	CASRPGLAVETQYF	TGCGCCAGCAGGCCGGGACTAGCGGTGGAGACCCAGTACTTC
15	NA	TRBV19	few	TRBJ1-5	CASSNMGDSNQPQHF	TGTGCCAGTAGCAATATGGGGGACAGCAATCAGCCCCAGCATTTT
14	NA	TRBV28	few	TRBJ1-5	CASSSGQHNQPQHF	TGTGCCAGCAGTTCCGGACAGCACAATCAGCCCCAGCATTTT
13	NA	TRBV6-1	few	TRBJ2-7	CASSGGSGREQYF	TGTGCCAGCAGTGGTGGTTCCGGGCGCGAGCAGTACTTC
15	NA	TRBV20-1	NA	TRBJ1-5	CSAGLADSANQPQHF	TGCAGTGCTGGCCTCGCAGACAGCGCGAATCAGCCCCAGCATTTT
15	TRBD1	TRBV2	NA	TRBJ1-6	CASREQGADGSPLHF	TGTGCCAGCAGGGAACAGGGGGCCGACGGTTCACCCCTCCACTTT
15	NA	TRBV7-8	many	TRBJ2-6	CASSPNAGSYDVLTF	TGTGCCAGCAGCCCCAACGCGGGATCTTACGACGTCCTGACTTTC
14	NA	TRBV11-1	many	TRBJ1-1	CASSLGVGSTEAFF	TGTGCCAGCAGCTTAGGAGTGGGGAGCACTGAAGCTTTCTTT
14	TRBD2	TRBV20-1	many	TRBJ2-7	CSASTSGGSYEQYF	TGCAGTGCATCGACTAGCGGTGGCTCCTACGAGCAGTACTTC
14	TRBD1	TRBV27	many	TRBJ1-6	CASGVWDRNSPLHF	TGTGCCAGCGGGGTATGGGACAGAAATTCACCCCTCCACTTT
16	TRBD2	TRBV6-1	many	TRBJ2-5	CASRYSGGRNQETQYF	TGTGCCAGCAGATATAGCGGGGGCCGAAATCAAGAGACCCAGTACTTC
13	NA	TRBV12-3/TRBV12-4	many	TRBJ2-1	CASSPQGGNEQFF	TGTGCCAGCAGCCCACAGGGCGGCAATGAGCAGTTCTTC
14	NA	TRBV4-1	many	TRBJ2-7	CASSPRGPPGEQYF	TGCGCCAGCAGCCCCAGGGGACCCCCGGGCGAGCAGTACTTC
21	NA	TRBV20-1	NA	TRBJ2-3	CSAPGQGIDRSSGGPTDTQYF	TGCAGTGCTCCGGGACAGGGGATTGATCGGAGTAGCGGGGGGCCCACAGATACGCAGTATTTT
14	NA	TRBV9	many	TRBJ1-1	CASSPQGAGTEAFF	TGTGCCAGCAGCCCGCAGGGCGCGGGCACTGAAGCTTTCTTT
16	TRBD1	TRBV7-2	few	TRBJ1-5	CASSYKGQPSNQPQHF	TGTGCCAGCAGCTATAAGGGACAGCCTAGCAATCAGCCCCAGCATTTT
16	NA	TRBV10-3	many	TRBJ1-2	CAISGIRQATVYGYTF	TGTGCCATCAGTGGGATTAGACAGGCCACTGTCTATGGCTACACCTTC
15	TRBD2	TRBV5-6	many	TRBJ2-4	CASSLARGGGDIQYF	TGTGCCAGCAGCTTGGCCCGGGGGGGAGGGGACATTCAGTACTTC
15	NA	TRBV4-1	NA	TRBJ1-5	CASSPRDISNQPQHF	TGCGCCAGCAGCCCCCGGGACATAAGCAATCAGCCCCAGCATTTT
17	NA	TRBV20-1	many	TRBJ1-3	CSARDPSRGAGGNTIYF	TGCAGTGCTAGAGACCCCTCCCGAGGGGCTGGTGGAAACACCATATATTTT
13	NA	TRBV27	NA	TRBJ1-4	CASRPSDPEKLFF	TGTGCCAGCAGGCCCTCTGACCCGGAAAAACTGTTTTTT
14	NA	TRBV7-2	many	TRBJ2-5	CASSLVAGEETQYF	TGTGCCAGCAGCTTAGTGGCGGGCGAAGAGACCCAGTACTTC
17	TRBD2	TRBV6-1	few	TRBJ2-3	CASSEISGGSGADTQYF	TGTGCCAGCAGTGAGATTAGCGGGGGGTCCGGCGCAGATACGCAGTATTTT
14	NA	TRBV12-3/TRBV12-4	many	TRBJ1-3	CASRRASSGNTIYF	TGTGCCAGCAGGAGGGCTAGCTCTGGAAACACCATATATTTT
15	NA	TRBV5-1	NA	TRBJ1-2	CASSIGTADDYGYTF	TGCGCCAGCAGCATCGGGACGGCCGATGACTATGGCTACACCTTC
14	TRBD1	TRBV28	few	TRBJ2-7	CASSIDRGGHEQYF	TGTGCCAGCAGCATAGACAGGGGGGGGCACGAGCAGTACTTC
14	TRBD1	TRBV2	few	TRBJ1-4	CASTLTGRDEKLFF	TGTGCCAGCACCCTGACAGGGCGGGATGAAAAACTGTTTTTT
16	TRBD1	TRBV20-1	many	TRBJ2-1	CSARDSGTGTYNEQFF	TGCAGTGCTAGGGACTCCGGGACAGGGACCTACAATGAGCAGTTCTTC
16	TRBD2	TRBV27	few	TRBJ2-5	CASSLYAGEGEETQYF	TGTGCCAGCAGTTTATATGCGGGAGAGGGAGAGGAGACCCAGTACTTC
14	TRBD2	TRBV20-1	many	TRBJ2-7	CSARVASGSYEQYF	TGCAGTGCTAGAGTGGCTAGCGGCTCCTACGAGCAGTACTTC